In this sample, the clone carrying this TCR beta chain is medium-sized (0.01 to 0.1%). Its antigen is still unknown. The CDR3 is made up of 14 amino acids. The V segment lost 0 bases and the J segment 5 bases; nucleotides outside the gene matches: 2. The germline V gene has CDR1 DFQATT and CDR2 SNEGSKA (reference sequence). Using its own MiXCR run on the 5' RACE reads, TCRdb lists one record per CDR3 protein. The data show 9,500 or so distinct CDR3 sequences, 9.5% to 15% seen once. Time point noted: sample taken at primary tumor resection. The data originate from a study of spatial heterogeneity in lung cancer. Looking at the study overall: A module score for T cells, taken from matched bulk RNA-seq, correlated strongly with TCR transcript counts in tumor regions.

General study results and limits: Tumor mutation count correlated with how many alpha and beta TCRs expanded intratumorally.

This receptor was identified in a male donor with early-stage non-small cell lung cancer. The sequences come from lung tumor tissue, collected at surgery. V is TRBV20-1 and J is TRBJ2-7, with TRBD2 identical over 12 bases. The CDR3 spells CSARDGLAGHEQYF. The CDR3 DNA is TGCAGTGCTAGAGATGGACTAGCGGGACACGAGCAGTACTTC.